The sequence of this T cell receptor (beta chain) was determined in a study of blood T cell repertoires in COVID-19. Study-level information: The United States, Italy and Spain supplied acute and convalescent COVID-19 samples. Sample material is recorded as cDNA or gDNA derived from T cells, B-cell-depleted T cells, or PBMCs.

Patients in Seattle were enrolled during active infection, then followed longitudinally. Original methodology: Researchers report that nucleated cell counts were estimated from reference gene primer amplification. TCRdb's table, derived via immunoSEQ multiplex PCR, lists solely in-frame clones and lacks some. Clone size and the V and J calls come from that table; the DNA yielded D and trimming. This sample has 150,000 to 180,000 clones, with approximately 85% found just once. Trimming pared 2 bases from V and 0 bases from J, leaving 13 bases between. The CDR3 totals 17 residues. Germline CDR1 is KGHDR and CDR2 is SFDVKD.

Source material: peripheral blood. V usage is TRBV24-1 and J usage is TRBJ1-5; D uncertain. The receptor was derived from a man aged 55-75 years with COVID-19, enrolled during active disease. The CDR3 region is CATSDSKEVHSNQPQHF. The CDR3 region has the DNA TGTGCCACCAGTGATTCAAAGGAGGTACATAGCAATCAGCCCCAGCATTTT.